This TCR beta chain stems from a study of CD8+ T cells in alopecia areata. Both peripheral blood and punch biopsies of lesional scalp skin were obtained from patients who had alopecia areata. Trimming shortened V by 0 bases and J by 7 bases, and 14 bases separated the two germline ends. Germline-derived CDR1 and CDR2 are LGHNA and YNFKEQ. The CDR3 loop spans 15 amino acids. It was cDNA, reverse transcribed from extracted RNA, that served as the sequencing template. The data were produced by immunoSEQ multiplex PCR, yet TCRdb's version contains in-frame clones alone and is incomplete. The sample has 30,000 to 40,000 clones, approximately 80% seen once.

The receptor comes from a human donor with alopecia areata. The chain is built from TRBV4-2 and TRBJ2-3; D remains ambiguous. Input material: NKG2D-low CD8+ T cells sorted from blood. In nucleotides, the CDR3 is TGTGCCAGCAGCCAAGATCATGATGGGTGGAATACGCAGTATTTT. Its protein product is CASSQDHDGWNTQYF.